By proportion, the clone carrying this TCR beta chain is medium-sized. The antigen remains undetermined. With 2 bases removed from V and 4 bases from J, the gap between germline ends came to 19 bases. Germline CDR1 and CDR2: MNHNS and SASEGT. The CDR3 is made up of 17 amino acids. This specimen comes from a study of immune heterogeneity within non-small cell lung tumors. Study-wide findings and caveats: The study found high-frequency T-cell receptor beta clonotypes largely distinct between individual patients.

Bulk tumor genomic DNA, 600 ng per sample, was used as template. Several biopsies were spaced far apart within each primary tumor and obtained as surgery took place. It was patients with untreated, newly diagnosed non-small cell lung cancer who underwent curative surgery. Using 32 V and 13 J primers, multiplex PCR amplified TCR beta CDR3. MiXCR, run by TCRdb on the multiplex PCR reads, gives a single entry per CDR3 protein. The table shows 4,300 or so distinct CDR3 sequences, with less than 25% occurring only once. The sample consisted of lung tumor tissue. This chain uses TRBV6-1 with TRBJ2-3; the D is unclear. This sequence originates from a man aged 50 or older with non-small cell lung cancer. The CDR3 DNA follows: TGTGCCAGCAGTGAACCCCTTAGCCTCTCGGGCGCAGATACGCAGTATTTT. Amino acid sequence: CASSEPLSLSGADTQYF.